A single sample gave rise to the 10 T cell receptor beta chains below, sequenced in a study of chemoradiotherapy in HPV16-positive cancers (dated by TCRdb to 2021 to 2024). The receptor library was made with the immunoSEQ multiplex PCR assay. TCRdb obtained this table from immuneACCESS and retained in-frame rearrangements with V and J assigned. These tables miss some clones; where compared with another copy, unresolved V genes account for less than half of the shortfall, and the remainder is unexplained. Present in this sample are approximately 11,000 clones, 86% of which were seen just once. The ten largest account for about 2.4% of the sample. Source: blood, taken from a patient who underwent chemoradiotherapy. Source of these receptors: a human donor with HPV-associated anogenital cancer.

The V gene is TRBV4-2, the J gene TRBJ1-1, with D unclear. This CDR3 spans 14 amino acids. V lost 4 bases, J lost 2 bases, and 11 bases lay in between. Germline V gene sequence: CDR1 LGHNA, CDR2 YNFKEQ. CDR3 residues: CASSPSLPNTEAFF. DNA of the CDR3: TGTGCCAGCAGCCCGAGCCTACCCAACACTGAAGCTTTCTTT.

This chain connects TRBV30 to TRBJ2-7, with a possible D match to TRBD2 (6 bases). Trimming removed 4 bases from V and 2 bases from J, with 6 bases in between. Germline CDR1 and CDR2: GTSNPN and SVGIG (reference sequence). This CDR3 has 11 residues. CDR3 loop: CAWTGAYEQYF. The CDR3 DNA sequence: TGTGCCTGGACGGGGGCCTACGAGCAGTACTTC.

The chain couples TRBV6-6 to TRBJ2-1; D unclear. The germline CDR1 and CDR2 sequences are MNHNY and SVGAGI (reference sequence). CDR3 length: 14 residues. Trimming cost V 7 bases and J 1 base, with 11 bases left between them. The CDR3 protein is CASINQYSYNEQFF. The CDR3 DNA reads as TGTGCCAGCATCAACCAGTATTCCTACAATGAGCAGTTCTTC.

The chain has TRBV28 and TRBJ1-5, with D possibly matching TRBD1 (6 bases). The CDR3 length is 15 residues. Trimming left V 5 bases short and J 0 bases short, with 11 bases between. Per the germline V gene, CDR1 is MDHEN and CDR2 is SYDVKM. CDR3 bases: TGTGCCAGCAGTGGGTACAGGGTTAGCAATCAGCCCCAGCATTTT. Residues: CASSGYRVSNQPQHF.

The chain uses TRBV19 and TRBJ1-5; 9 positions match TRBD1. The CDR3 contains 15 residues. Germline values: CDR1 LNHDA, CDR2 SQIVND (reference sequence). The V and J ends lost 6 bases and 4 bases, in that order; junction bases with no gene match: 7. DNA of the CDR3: TGTGCCAGTAGCCGTACGGGACAGGGTAATCAGCCCCAGCATTTT. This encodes CASSRTGQGNQPQHF.

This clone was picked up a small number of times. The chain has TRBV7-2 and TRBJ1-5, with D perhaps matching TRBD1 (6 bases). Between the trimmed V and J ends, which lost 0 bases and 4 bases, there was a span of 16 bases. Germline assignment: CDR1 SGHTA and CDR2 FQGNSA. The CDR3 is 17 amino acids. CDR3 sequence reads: CASSLARTALGNQPQHF. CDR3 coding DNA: TGTGCCAGCAGCTTAGCGCGGACAGCCCTCGGGAATCAGCCCCAGCATTTT.

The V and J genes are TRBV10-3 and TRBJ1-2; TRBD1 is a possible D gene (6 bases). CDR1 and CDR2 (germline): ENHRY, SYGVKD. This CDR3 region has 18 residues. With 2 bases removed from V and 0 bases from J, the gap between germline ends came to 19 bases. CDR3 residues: CAISERLGAMTSNYGYTF. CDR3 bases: TGTGCCATCAGTGAGAGGCTGGGGGCAATGACATCTAACTATGGCTACACCTTC.

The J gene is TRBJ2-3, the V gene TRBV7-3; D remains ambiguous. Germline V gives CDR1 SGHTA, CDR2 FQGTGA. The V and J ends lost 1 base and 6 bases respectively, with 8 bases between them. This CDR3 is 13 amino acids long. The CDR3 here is CASSLREGDTQYF. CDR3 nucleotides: TGTGCCAGCAGCTTAAGGGAAGGGGATACGCAGTATTTT.

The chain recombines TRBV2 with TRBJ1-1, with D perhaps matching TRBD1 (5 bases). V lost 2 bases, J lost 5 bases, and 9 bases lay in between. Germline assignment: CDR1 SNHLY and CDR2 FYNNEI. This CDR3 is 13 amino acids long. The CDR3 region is CASSELGVTEAFF. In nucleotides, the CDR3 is TGTGCCAGCAGTGAACTGGGGGTAACTGAAGCTTTCTTT.

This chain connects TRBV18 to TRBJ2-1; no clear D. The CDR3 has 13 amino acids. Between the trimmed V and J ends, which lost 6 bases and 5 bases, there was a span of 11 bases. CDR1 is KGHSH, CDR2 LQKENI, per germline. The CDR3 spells CASSPTGNNEQFF. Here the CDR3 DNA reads TGTGCCAGCTCCCCCACGGGTAACAATGAGCAGTTCTTC.